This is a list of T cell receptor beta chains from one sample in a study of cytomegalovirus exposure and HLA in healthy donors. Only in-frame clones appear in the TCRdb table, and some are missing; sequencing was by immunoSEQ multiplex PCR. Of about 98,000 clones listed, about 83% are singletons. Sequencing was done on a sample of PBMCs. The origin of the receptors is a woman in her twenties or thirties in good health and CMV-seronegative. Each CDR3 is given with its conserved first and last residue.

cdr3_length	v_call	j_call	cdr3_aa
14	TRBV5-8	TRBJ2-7	CASGRRQGVDEQYF
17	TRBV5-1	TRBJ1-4	CASSSSRGLGANEKLFF
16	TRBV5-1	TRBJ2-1	CASSLQTPRGNYEQFF
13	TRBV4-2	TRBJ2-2	CASSFQGGGELFF
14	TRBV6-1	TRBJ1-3	CASSALGDGNTIYF
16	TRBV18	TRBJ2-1	CASSPPNRVGINEQFF
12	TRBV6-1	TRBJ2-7	CASNPGFDEQYF
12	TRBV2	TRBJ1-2	CASSLAGSGYTF
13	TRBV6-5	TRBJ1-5	CASKRQGNQPQHF
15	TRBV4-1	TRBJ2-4	CASSQGQGAGSIQYF
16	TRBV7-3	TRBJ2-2	CASSVTGGASTGELFF
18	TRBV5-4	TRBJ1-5	CASITSEWTATCNQPQHF
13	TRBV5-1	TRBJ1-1	CASSVGGRGRAFF
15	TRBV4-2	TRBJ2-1	CASSQEGLAFNEQFF
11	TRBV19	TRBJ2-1	CASSLYNEQFF
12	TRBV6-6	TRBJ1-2	CASRGQGSGYTF
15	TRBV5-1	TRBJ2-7	CASSSGQLPLGEQYF
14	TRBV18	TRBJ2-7	CASSPGLAAYEQYF
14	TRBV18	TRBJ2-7	CASSRAGSFYEQYF
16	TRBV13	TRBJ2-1	CASSLRVGGSYNEQFF
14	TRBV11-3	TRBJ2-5	CASSLGGFGETQYF
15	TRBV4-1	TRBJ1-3	CASSYPGFSGNTIYF
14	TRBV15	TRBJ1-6	CATSSSSYNSPLHF
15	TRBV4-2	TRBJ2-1	CASSQKISGGNEQFF
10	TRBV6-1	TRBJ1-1	CASTRSEAFF
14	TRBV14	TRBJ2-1	CASNPQAYNNEQFF
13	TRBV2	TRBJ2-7	CASRKPGLYEQYF
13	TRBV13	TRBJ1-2	CASSLGGGRGYTF
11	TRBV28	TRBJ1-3	CASSFRNTIYF
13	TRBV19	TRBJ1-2	CASRGGQFYGYTF
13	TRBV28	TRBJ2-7	CASSLFGVYEQYF
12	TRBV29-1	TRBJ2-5	CSGQGAGETQYF
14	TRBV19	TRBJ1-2	CASTFFPGRYGYTF
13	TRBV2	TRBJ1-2	CARTSGDFYGYTF
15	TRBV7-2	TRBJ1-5	CASSPSGGSNQPQHF
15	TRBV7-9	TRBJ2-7	CASSSLGGSSYEQYF
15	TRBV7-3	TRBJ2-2	CASSPSGPQGGELFF
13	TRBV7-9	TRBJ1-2	CASSSDSYYGYTF
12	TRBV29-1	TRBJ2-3	CRRAGATDTQYF
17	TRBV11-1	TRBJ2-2	CASSLRRGGRGTGELFF
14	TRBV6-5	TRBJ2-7	CASLTSGSSYEQYF
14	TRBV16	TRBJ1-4	CASSRYQGGEKLFF